This TCR beta chain came from a study of cytomegalovirus exposure and HLA in healthy donors. Study conclusions and caveats: Across all donors, roughly uniform sequencing depth was an assumption of the presence/absence analyses. In a later analysis, TCR beta V- and J-gene trimming showed a link to a missense DCLRE1C variant. Sequencing likely produced, as an artifact, a cluster of highly shared sequence variants.

The PCR employed 60 Vbeta primers together with 13 Jbeta primers. Only in-frame clones appear in the TCRdb table, and some are missing; sequencing was by immunoSEQ multiplex PCR. In the table there are approximately 100,000 clones, over 60% of which are singletons. In germline, CDR1 is SEHNR, CDR2 FQNEAQ (reference sequence). The CDR3 is 15 residues long. In regard to this clone: Antigen: not known. A read error may produce the germline difference seen at one junction end.

The sequenced material came from PBMCs. J is TRBJ1-1 and V is TRBV7-9, with unresolved D. This TCR was sampled from a female donor in good health and CMV-seropositive. CDR3 protein: CSSSLGLSLNTEAFF. In DNA form, the CDR3 reads TGTTCCAGCAGCTTAGGTCTCTCCTTGAACACTGAAGCTTTCTTT.